This T cell receptor (beta chain) was identified during a study of T-cell memory formation after mild COVID-19. Trimming took off 5 bases at V and 0 bases at J, with 11 bases between the two ends. Germline V gene lookup returns CDR1 MNHNY and CDR2 SVGAGI (reference sequence). This CDR3 region has 15 residues. MiXCR, applied by TCRdb to the 5' RACE reads, yields one record per CDR3 protein. Of hundreds of thousands of distinct CDR3 sequences listed, around 17% are singletons. The chain uses TRBV6-6 and TRBJ1-3, with D possibly TRBD1 on 6 matching bases. The TCR originated in a man between 18 and 35 years old who had mild COVID-19 (a few samples of this study predate the infection). Cell type and time point are not known. Sequencing used PBMCs or a T cell subset sorted from them (not recorded which). The CDR3 loop reads CASSPRGYSGNTIYF. The CDR3 nucleotides read TGTGCCAGCAGTCCCAGGGGTTACTCTGGAAACACCATATATTTT.